A single sample gave rise to the 10 T cell receptor beta chains below, sequenced in a study of T-cell reconstitution after alpha-beta-depleted transplantation in children. Unique molecular identifiers were built into the TCRbeta library. TCRdb called the PCR reads again in MiXCR, with one record for every CDR3 protein. The sample records fewer than 700,000 distinct CDR3 sequences, 13% being singletons. Sequenced material: PBMCs, mostly from graft donor cells, taken 360 days after TCRalphabeta/CD19-depleted stem cell transplant. Receptors originate from a male patient younger than 18 who had a stem cell transplant for acute myeloid leukemia, so the T cells may come from the graft donor.

The chain joins TRBV7-2 to TRBJ2-6, with D unresolved. V was cut by 5 bases and J by 0 bases, with 11 bases left in between. Germline V gene data show CDR1 as SGHTA and CDR2 as FQGNSA. The length of the CDR3 is 16 residues. The CDR3 bases are TGTGCCAGCAGCCGTCCTACAGTCTCTGGGGCCAACGTCCTGACTTTC. Amino acid sequence: CASSRPTVSGANVLTF.

This clonotype has a count of ten or more. The CDR3: CASSYGSSVEQFF. The CDR3 bases are TGTGCCAGCAGTTACGGGAGTTCGGTTGAGCAGTTCTTC. This chain uses TRBV6-2 or TRBV6-3 with TRBJ2-1; tentatively, D is TRBD2 (5 bases). The V gene lost 2 bases and the J gene lost 9 bases, with 11 bases spanning the gap. Per the germline V gene, CDR1 is MNHEY and CDR2 is SVGEGT. CDR3 length: 13 residues.

V gene TRBV21-1 combines with J gene TRBJ2-3; TRBD1 is the table's D call, not checked against the DNA. TRBV21-1 has pseudogene status. CDR3 length: 13 amino acids. This chain's CDR3 is CASSTWGTDTQYF. The DNA for the CDR3 is TGTGCCAGCAGCACGTGGGGGACAGATACGCAGTATTTT.

This chain connects TRBV15 to TRBJ2-2; D not resolved. The CDR3 is made up of 11 amino acids. The germline V and J ends were trimmed by 8 bases and 4 bases, with 5 bases remaining between them. CDR1 is LNHNV and CDR2 is YYDKDF in the germline V gene (reference sequence). CDR3 coding DNA: TGTGCCACCGGATTCACCGGGGAGCTGTTTTTT. Protein sequence: CATGFTGELFF.

The chain couples TRBV19 to TRBJ1-1, with D hard to call. Trimming took off 5 bases at V and 3 bases at J, with 16 bases between the two ends. This CDR3 region has 15 residues. The germline V gene has CDR1 LNHDA and CDR2 SQIVND (reference sequence). CDR3 DNA: TGTGCCAGTAGTCCCAACGGGCGGGTGTACACTGAAGCTTTCTTT. Translating it yields CASSPNGRVYTEAFF.

This clonotype was recorded many times. V gene TRBV5-1 combines with J gene TRBJ1-1; tentative D call: TRBD1 (5 bases). The V and J ends lost 4 bases and 10 bases respectively, with 11 bases between them. Germline-derived CDR1 and CDR2 are SGHRS and YFSETQ. The CDR3 extends over 11 amino acids. CDR3 DNA: TGCGCCAGCAGCCCGGGGGTGGGAGCTTTCTTT. It translates to CASSPGVGAFF.

At least ten counts were recorded for this clonotype. The chain combines TRBV5-1 with TRBJ2-7; maybe TRBD2 (5 bases). CDR1 and CDR2 from the germline V gene are SGHRS and YFSETQ. Trimming cost V 0 bases and J 1 base, with 14 bases left between them. The CDR3 length is 16 residues. Here the CDR3 reads CASSLVVRRGSYEQYF. The CDR3 nucleotides are TGCGCCAGCAGCTTGGTGGTCAGAAGAGGGTCCTACGAGCAGTACTTC.

This clonotype was detected only a few times. This chain connects TRBV5-8 to TRBJ1-1, with D possibly being TRBD1 (5 bases). Trimming removed 2 bases from V and 4 bases from J, with 9 bases in between. The length of the CDR3 is 13 residues. Germline values: CDR1 SGHTS, CDR2 YDEGEE. CDR3 sequence: CASSFPGITEAFF. The DNA of the CDR3 is TGTGCCAGCAGCTTCCCAGGGATCACTGAAGCTTTCTTT.

This clonotype was detected only a few times. The chain employs TRBV6-1 and TRBJ1-2; no firm D call. V was clipped by 7 bases and J by 1 base, with 10 bases between them. The CDR3 sequence is 13 residues long. Germline lookup yields CDR1 MNHNS and CDR2 SASEGT. As DNA, the CDR3 is TGTGCCAGCACCGGACCTCTTAACTATGGCTACACCTTC. It is translated as CASTGPLNYGYTF.

This clonotype was counted between two and nine times. The genes are TRBV7-6 and TRBJ2-4, with D perhaps given as TRBD1 or TRBD2 (5 bases each). Germline V gene lookup returns CDR1 SGHVS and CDR2 FNYEAQ. The CDR3 consists of 16 residues. V was clipped by 5 bases and J by 1 base, with 15 bases between them. DNA for the CDR3: TGTGCCAGCAGCCCTCACGGGGCAAGGGCCAAAAACATTCAGTACTTC. Translated: CASSPHGARAKNIQYF.